The rows below give T cell receptor beta chains drawn from one sample of a study of blood T cell repertoires in COVID-19. Repertoires were generated with immunoSEQ multiplex PCR, while TCRdb's copy carries only in-frame clones and drops some. The data contain 90,000 or so clones, over 80% of them singletons. Sequenced sample: peripheral blood. The origin of the receptors is a human donor in a cohort sampled during active COVID-19. Both conserved end residues are part of each CDR3. The order of the fields is clone size, V gene, D gene, J gene, CDR3 DNA, CDR3 protein. The D gene is left open where the match is weak. Clone sizes are given selectively: once, few, many, or a class where the clone is expanded.

clone size: NA
V gene: TRBV5-1
D gene: NA
J gene: TRBJ1-4
CDR3 DNA: TGCGCCAGCAGCTTTAGTGGTGGTCCCTCAACTAATGAAAAACTGTTTTTT
CDR3 protein: CASSFSGGPSTNEKLFF

clone size: NA
V gene: TRBV7-9
D gene: NA
J gene: TRBJ1-1
CDR3 DNA: TGTGCCAGCAGCTTAGCGCTAAACACTGAAGCTTTCTTT
CDR3 protein: CASSLALNTEAFF

clone size: NA
V gene: TRBV27
D gene: TRBD1
J gene: TRBJ1-6
CDR3 DNA: TGTGCCAGCAGTTTAGTACAGGGGCGGGATTCACCCCTCCACTTT
CDR3 protein: CASSLVQGRDSPLHF

clone size: NA
V gene: TRBV9
D gene: NA
J gene: TRBJ1-4
CDR3 DNA: TGTGCCAGCGACAGGAAGAATGCAACTAATGAAAAACTGTTTTTT
CDR3 protein: CASDRKNATNEKLFF

clone size: NA
V gene: TRBV29-1
D gene: NA
J gene: TRBJ2-6
CDR3 DNA: TGCAGCGTTGATGCGGTTGGGGCCAACGTCCTGACTTTC
CDR3 protein: CSVDAVGANVLTF

clone size: few
V gene: TRBV19
D gene: NA
J gene: TRBJ1-5
CDR3 DNA: TGTGCCAGTAGTATAGACAGGGGTATAGTTCAGCCCCAGCATTTT
CDR3 protein: CASSIDRGIVQPQHF

clone size: once
V gene: TRBV7-6
D gene: NA
J gene: TRBJ2-5
CDR3 DNA: TGTGCCAGCAGTTCTACCGCTAAATCTAGCAGCTTACAGACCCAGTACTTC
CDR3 protein: CASSSTAKSSSLQTQYF

clone size: NA
V gene: TRBV10-1
D gene: NA
J gene: TRBJ1-3
CDR3 DNA: TGCGCCAGCCCCCCGGGGGGGCAGGGCTCTGGAAACACCATATATTTT
CDR3 protein: CASPPGGQGSGNTIYF

clone size: NA
V gene: TRBV30
D gene: NA
J gene: TRBJ1-4
CDR3 DNA: TGTGCCTGGAGTGGATCAGGGGCCCATAATGAAAAACTGTTTTTT
CDR3 protein: CAWSGSGAHNEKLFF

clone size: NA
V gene: TRBV9
D gene: NA
J gene: TRBJ1-4
CDR3 DNA: TGTGCCAGCAGCGTAACCGGCGGGTTTGAAAAACTGTTTTTT
CDR3 protein: CASSVTGGFEKLFF

clone size: NA
V gene: TRBV3-1/TRBV3-2
D gene: NA
J gene: TRBJ2-1
CDR3 DNA: TGTGCCAGCAGCCCATGGGAGCAGTGGGGCAATGAGCAGTTCTTC
CDR3 protein: CASSPWEQWGNEQFF

clone size: NA
V gene: TRBV9
D gene: TRBD1
J gene: TRBJ1-4
CDR3 DNA: TGTGCCAGCAGCGCATCCGGGACAGGCCCCTCTGGGGAAAAACTGTTTTTT
CDR3 protein: CASSASGTGPSGEKLFF

clone size: NA
V gene: TRBV6-2/TRBV6-3
D gene: TRBD1
J gene: TRBJ2-7
CDR3 DNA: TGTGCCAGCAGTCTTCCAACAGGGGTCTACGAGCAGTACTTC
CDR3 protein: CASSLPTGVYEQYF

clone size: NA
V gene: TRBV5-4
D gene: TRBD1
J gene: TRBJ1-5
CDR3 DNA: TGTGCCAGCAGCTCCTGGACAGGGGTCGGCAGCAATCAGCCCCAGCATTTT
CDR3 protein: CASSSWTGVGSNQPQHF

clone size: NA
V gene: TRBV7-2
D gene: TRBD1
J gene: TRBJ1-4
CDR3 DNA: TGTGCCAGCAGCGGATCCGGGACAGGGAGTGAAAAACTGTTTTTT
CDR3 protein: CASSGSGTGSEKLFF

clone size: NA
V gene: TRBV7-9
D gene: TRBD1
J gene: TRBJ1-4
CDR3 DNA: TGTGCCAGCAGTCCCGGGACAGGCGATGAAAAACTGTTTTTT
CDR3 protein: CASSPGTGDEKLFF

clone size: NA
V gene: TRBV5-1
D gene: NA
J gene: TRBJ2-1
CDR3 DNA: TGCGCCAGCAGCTTGCCATTCAATGAGCAGTTCTTC
CDR3 protein: CASSLPFNEQFF

clone size: NA
V gene: TRBV7-8
D gene: NA
J gene: TRBJ2-7
CDR3 DNA: TGTGCCAGCAGCCGGCTCCCGGGAGAGGGCAGCTACGAGCAGTACTTC
CDR3 protein: CASSRLPGEGSYEQYF

clone size: NA
V gene: TRBV29-1
D gene: TRBD1
J gene: TRBJ1-2
CDR3 DNA: TGCAGCGTTGCGGGGACAGGGCCCTATGGCTACACCTTC
CDR3 protein: CSVAGTGPYGYTF

clone size: NA
V gene: TRBV9
D gene: NA
J gene: TRBJ1-1
CDR3 DNA: TGTGCCAGCAGCCGCTCCTCGGGTAACACTGAAGCTTTCTTT
CDR3 protein: CASSRSSGNTEAFF

clone size: NA
V gene: TRBV4-3
D gene: TRBD1
J gene: TRBJ1-1
CDR3 DNA: TGCGCCAGCAGCCAAGGAGGACAGGGGGTCACTGAAGCTTTCTTT
CDR3 protein: CASSQGGQGVTEAFF

clone size: NA
V gene: TRBV13
D gene: TRBD1
J gene: TRBJ2-1
CDR3 DNA: TGTGCCAGCAGCATATTGGGACAGGGGAAGGTTCGGAATGAGCAGTTCTTC
CDR3 protein: CASSILGQGKVRNEQFF

clone size: NA
V gene: TRBV7-2
D gene: TRBD1
J gene: TRBJ1-2
CDR3 DNA: TGTGCCAGCAGCGAACGACAGGGAGTCTATGGCTACACCTTC
CDR3 protein: CASSERQGVYGYTF